The present T cell receptor beta chain was sequenced within a study of T cells in Graves' hyperthyroidism and ophthalmopathy. In the study overall: Blood from the periphery was taken at initial diagnosis, before any treatment.

RNA transcripts were the template for amplifying TCR beta CDR3 regions. Using the HTBI primer set, a first-round RT-PCR was run on the TCR CDR3. TCRdb analysed the multiplex PCR reads with MiXCR anew, one entry per CDR3 protein. The data contain more than 600,000 distinct CDR3 sequences, roughly 15% of them singletons. Calling Graves' hyperthyroidism stable meant ophthalmopathy did not progress within 18 months. This CDR3 contains 13 residues. Trimming took off 7 bases at V and 5 bases at J, with 17 bases between the two ends. Germline V CDR1 and CDR2: SQVTM, ANQGSEA. Study observations and caveats: Blood also contained most expanded thyroid clonotypes above 0.001. Median prediction lead before ophthalmopathy onset was six to eight months with the model.

About this clonotype itself: Its specificity is unknown.

The sequencing input was blood. J is TRBJ1-2 and V is TRBV29-1, with a tentative D call TRBD1 (6 bases). The TCR originated in a man aged 18 to 29 with Graves' hyperthyroidism. The CDR3 spells CSAEKQGKYGYTF. The CDR3 coding sequence is TGCAGCGCCGAAAAACAGGGAAAGTATGGCTACACCTTC.